This T cell receptor (beta chain) was obtained from a study of blood T cell repertoires in COVID-19 (dated by TCRdb to about 2020). Broadly, across the study: Samples covering the acute and convalescent phases of COVID-19 were provided by collaborators in the United States, Italy and Spain. The material from the prospective study consisted of cDNA or gDNA derived from T cells, B-cell-depleted T cells, or PBMCs. Deeply sampled blood TCRbeta repertoires from subjects exposed to, actively infected with, or recovered from COVID-19 were included in the dataset. A freely available public database, intended as a resource for researchers studying the immune response to SARS-CoV-2, is where the repertoires were released. The samples were drawn from the first 160 participants of the ongoing ImmuneRACE study and from 1,254 subjects provided by 6 global collaborators. A de-identified subject ID, COVID-19 status, age in years and sex were almost always included in the sample metadata. Where available, HLA class I and class II types were taken from metadata supplied by the sample provider and were not determined by assay-based typing.

Samples from volunteer blood donors who had recovered from COVID-19 were contributed by a second Seattle source. Collaborating institutions collected whole blood in K2EDTA tubes following their own protocols. For TCRbeta analysis, collaborators shipped samples as frozen whole blood, isolated PBMCs, or DNA extracted from either of those sample types. In its sample, this clone was seen a few times. It lacks a known antigen. There are no base qualities to consult, and no much larger clone falls within one base. Overall results and qualifications from the work: Clinical and demographic metadata were provided uncurated, with the amount varying by source and participant.

TCRbeta CDR3 regions were amplified from genomic DNA using the immunoSEQ Assay, a bias-controlled multiplex PCR. Per the source publication's procedure: Within the assay, amplification of reference gene primers was used to estimate how many nucleated cells each sample contained. To quantify the absolute abundance of each unique TCRbeta CDR3 rearrangement, sequence reads were collapsed and filtered. For each sample, productive Simpson clonality was calculated as the square root of Simpson's diversity index across productive rearrangements. TCRdb limited this immuneACCESS table to in-frame rearrangements with V and J called. A share of clones is missing; checked studies link under half to unresolved V genes, and the rest is unexplained. V and J calls and clone size are as listed in that table; D and trimming were resolved from the DNA. This sample lists 300,000 to 400,000 clones; about 93% were detected once. Of the sample, around 3.5% falls within the top ten clones.

Including cysteine and phenylalanine, the CDR3 has 13 amino acids. This entry keeps only the CDR3 DNA: 39 bases, framed from base 1. Here V drops 5 bases and J drops 9 bases, and the junction holds 5 bases not matched to any gene. CDR1 and CDR2, per the germline V gene, are ENHRY and SYGVKD. This clonotype was obtained from a woman between 18 and 29 years old who had recovered from COVID-19. Recombination connected TRBV10-3 to TRBJ2-1; a stretch of 9 junction bases matches TRBD1. Sequencing used peripheral blood. The DNA sequence reads TGTGCCATCAGTCCGGGACAGGGTGGTGAGCAGTTCTTC. Translation gives CAISPGQGGEQFF.